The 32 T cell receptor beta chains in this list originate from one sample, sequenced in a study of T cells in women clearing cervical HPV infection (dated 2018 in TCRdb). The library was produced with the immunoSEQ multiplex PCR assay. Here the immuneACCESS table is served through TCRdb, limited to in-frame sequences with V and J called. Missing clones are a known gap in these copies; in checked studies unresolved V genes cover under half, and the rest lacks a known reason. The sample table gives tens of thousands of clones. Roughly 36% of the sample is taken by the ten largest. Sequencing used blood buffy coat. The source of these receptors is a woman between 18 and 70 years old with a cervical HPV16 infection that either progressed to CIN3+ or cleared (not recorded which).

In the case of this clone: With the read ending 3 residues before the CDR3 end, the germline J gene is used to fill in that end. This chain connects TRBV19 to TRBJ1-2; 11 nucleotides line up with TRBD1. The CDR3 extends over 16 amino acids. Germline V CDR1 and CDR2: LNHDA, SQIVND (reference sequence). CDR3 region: CASRTGTGGSYNDYTF. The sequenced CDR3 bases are TGTGCCAGTAGGACCGGGACAGGGGGTTCCTACAATGAC.

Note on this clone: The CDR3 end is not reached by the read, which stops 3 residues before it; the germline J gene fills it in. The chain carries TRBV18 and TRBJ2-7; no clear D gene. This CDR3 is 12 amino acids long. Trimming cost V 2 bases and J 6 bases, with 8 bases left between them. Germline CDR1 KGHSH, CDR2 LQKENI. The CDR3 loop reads CASSPINGEQYF. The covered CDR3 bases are TGTGCCAGCTCACCAATTAACGGCGAG.

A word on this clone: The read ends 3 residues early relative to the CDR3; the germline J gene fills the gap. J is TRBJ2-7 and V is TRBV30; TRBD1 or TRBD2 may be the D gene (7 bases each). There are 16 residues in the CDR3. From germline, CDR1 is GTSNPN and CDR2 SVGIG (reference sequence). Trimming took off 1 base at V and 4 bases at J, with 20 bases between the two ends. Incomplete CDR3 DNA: TGTGCCTGGAGTGGCCCAGCGGGACAGAACATTTACGAG. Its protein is CAWSGPAGQNIYE. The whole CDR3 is CAWSGPAGQNIYEQYF.

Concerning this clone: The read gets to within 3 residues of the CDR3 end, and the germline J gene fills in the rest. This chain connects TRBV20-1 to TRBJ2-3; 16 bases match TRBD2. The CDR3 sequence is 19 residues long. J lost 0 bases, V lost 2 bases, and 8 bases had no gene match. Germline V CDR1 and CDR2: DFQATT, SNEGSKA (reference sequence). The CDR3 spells CSARPLGLAGGVSTDTQYF. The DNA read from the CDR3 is TGCAGTGCTAGACCGCTGGGACTAGCGGGAGGGGTGAGCACAGATACG.

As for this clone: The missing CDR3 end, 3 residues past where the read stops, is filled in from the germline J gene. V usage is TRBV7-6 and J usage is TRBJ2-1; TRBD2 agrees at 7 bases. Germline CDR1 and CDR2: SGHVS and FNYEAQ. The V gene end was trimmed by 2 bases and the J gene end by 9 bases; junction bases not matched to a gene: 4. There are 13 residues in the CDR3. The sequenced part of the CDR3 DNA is TGTGCCAGCAGCTTACTAGCGGAGACTGAG. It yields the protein CASSLLAETE. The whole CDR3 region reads CASSLLAETEQFF.

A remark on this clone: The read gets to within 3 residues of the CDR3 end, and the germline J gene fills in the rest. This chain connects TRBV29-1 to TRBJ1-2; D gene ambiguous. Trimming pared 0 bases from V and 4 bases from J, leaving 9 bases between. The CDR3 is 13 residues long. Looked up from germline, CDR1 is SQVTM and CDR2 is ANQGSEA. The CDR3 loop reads CSVEEGELYGYTF. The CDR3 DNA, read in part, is TGCAGCGTTGAAGAGGGCGAGCTCTATGGC.

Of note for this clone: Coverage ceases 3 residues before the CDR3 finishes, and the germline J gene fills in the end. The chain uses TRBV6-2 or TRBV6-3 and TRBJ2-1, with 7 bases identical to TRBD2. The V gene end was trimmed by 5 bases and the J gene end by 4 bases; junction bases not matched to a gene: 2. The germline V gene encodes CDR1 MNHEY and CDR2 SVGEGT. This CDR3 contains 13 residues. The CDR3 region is CASSRTSYNEQFF. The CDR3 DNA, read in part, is TGTGCCAGCAGTCGGACTAGTTACAATGAG.

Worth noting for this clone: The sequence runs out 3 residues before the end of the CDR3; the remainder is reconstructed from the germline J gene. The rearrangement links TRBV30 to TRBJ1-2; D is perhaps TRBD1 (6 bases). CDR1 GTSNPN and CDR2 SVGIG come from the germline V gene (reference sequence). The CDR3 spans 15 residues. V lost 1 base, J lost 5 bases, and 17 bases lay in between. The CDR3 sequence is CAWSEGTGYHYGYTF. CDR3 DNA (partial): TGTGCCTGGAGTGAGGGCACAGGGTATCATTATGGC.

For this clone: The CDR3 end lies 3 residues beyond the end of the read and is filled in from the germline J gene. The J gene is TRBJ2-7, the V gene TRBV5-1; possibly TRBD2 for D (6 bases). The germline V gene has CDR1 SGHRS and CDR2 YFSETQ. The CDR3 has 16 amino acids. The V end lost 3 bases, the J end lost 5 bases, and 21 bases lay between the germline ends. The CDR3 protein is CASSSAGGLGENEQYF. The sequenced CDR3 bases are TGCGCCAGCAGCTCGGCCGGGGGTCTGGGAGAGAACGAG.

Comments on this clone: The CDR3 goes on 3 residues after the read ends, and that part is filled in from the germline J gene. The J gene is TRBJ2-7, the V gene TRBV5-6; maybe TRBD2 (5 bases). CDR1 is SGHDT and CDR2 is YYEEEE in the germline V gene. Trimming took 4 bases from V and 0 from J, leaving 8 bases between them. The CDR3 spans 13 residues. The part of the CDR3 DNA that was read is TGTGCCAGCAGCCGAGGGTCCTCCTACGAG. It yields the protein CASSRGSSYE. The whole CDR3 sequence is CASSRGSSYEQYF. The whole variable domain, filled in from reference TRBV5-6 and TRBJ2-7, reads DAGVTQSPTHLIKTRGQQVTLRCSPKSGHDTVSWYQQALGQGPQFIFQYYEEEERQRGNFPDRFSGHQFPNYSSELNVNALLLGDSALYLCASSRGSSYEQYFGPGTRLTVT.

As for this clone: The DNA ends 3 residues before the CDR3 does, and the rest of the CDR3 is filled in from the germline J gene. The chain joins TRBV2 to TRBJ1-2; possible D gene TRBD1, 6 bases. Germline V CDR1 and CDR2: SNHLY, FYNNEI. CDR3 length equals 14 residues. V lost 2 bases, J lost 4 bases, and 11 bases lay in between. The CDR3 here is CASSERRTAYGYTF. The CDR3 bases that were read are TGTGCCAGCAGTGAAAGAAGGACAGCCTATGGC.

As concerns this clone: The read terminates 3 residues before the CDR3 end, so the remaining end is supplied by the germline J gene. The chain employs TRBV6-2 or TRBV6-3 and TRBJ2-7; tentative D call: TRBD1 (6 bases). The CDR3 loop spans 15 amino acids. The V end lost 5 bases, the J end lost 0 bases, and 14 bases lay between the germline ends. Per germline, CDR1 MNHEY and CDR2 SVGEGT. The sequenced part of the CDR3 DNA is TGTGCCAGCAGTAGCTTAAGGGACAACTCCTACGAG. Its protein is CASSSLRDNSYE. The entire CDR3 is CASSSLRDNSYEQYF.

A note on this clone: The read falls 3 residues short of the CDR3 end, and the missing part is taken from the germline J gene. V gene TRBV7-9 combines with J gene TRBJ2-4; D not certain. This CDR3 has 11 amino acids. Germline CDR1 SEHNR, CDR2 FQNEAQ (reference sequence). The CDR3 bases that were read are TGTGCCAGCAGCTTAAACTATGGT. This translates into CASSLNYG. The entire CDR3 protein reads CASSLNYGQYF.

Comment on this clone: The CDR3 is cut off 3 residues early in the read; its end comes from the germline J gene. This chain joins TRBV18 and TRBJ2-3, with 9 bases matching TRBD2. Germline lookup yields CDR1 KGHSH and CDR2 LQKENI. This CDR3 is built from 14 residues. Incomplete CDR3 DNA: TGTGCCAGCTCAAAGGGAGCGGGAGGATGGGCG. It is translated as CASSKGAGGWA. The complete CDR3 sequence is CASSKGAGGWAQYF.

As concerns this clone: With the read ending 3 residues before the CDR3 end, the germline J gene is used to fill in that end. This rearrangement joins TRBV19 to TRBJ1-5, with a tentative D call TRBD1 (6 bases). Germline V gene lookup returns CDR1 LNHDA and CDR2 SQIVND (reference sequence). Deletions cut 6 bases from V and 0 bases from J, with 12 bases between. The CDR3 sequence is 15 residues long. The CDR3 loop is CASSKDSVSNQPQHF. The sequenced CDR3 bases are TGTGCCAGTAGCAAGGACAGCGTTAGCAATCAGCCC.

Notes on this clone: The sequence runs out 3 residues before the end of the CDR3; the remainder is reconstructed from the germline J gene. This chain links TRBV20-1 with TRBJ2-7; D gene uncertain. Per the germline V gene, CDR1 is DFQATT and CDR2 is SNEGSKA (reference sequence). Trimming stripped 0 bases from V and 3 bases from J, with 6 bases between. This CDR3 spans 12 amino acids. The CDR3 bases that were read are TGCAGTGCTAGAGAGACGGGCTACGAG. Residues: CSARETGYE. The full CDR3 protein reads CSARETGYEQYF.

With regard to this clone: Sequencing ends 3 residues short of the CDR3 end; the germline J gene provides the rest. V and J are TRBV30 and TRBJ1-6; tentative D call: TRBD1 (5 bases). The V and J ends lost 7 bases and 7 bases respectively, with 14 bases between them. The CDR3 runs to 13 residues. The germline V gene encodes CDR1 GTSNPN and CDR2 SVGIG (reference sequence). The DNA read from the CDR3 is TGTGCCTACTCTAACGGGGGGAATTCACCC. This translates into CAYSNGGNSP. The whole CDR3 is CAYSNGGNSPLHF.

CDR3 bases read: TGCAGTGCTAGTTTCCTCTATAATTCACCC. This encodes CSASFLYNSP. The whole CDR3 is CSASFLYNSPLHF. The chain employs TRBV20-1 and TRBJ1-6; no reliable D call. The read is 3 residues too short to cover the CDR3 end, so that end is filled in from the germline J gene. The V gene lost 3 bases and the J gene lost 3 bases, with 6 bases spanning the gap. The germline V gene has CDR1 DFQATT and CDR2 SNEGSKA (reference sequence). The CDR3 is 13 residues long.

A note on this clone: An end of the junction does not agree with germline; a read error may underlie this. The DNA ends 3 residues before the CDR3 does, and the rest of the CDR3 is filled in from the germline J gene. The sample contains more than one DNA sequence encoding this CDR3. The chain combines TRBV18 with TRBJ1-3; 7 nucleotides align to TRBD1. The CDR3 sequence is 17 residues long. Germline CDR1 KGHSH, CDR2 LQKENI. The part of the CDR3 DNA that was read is TGTGCCAGCTCACCCCCGACAGGGAACGGGGACCAAAACACA. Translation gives CASSPPTGNGDQNT. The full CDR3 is CASSPPTGNGDQNTIYF.

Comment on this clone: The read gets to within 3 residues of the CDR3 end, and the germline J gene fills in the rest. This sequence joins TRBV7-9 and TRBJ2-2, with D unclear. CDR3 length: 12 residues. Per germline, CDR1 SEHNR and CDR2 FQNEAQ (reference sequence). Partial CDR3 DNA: TGTGCCAGCAGCCTACAGCCGTCACCG. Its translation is CASSLQPSP. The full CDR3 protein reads CASSLQPSPLFF. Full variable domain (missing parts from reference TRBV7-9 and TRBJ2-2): DTGVSQNPRHKITKRGQNVTFRCDPISEHNRLYWYRQTLGQGPEFLTYFQNEAQLEKSRLLSDRFSAERPKGSFSTLEIQRTEQGDSAMYLCASSLQPSPLFFGEGSRLTVL.

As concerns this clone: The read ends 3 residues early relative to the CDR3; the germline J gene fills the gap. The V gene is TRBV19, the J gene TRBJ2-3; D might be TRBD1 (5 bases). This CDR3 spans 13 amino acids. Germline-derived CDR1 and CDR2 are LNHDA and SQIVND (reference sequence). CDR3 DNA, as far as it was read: TGTGCCAGTAGTATAGGCAGGGAAGAGACG. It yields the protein CASSIGREET. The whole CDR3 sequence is CASSIGREETQYF.

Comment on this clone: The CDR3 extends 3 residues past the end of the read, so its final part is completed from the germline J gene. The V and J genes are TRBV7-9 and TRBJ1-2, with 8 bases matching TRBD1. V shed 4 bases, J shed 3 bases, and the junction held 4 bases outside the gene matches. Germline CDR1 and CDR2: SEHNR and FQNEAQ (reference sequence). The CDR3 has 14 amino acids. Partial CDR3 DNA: TGTGCCAGCAGCTCTCCGACAGGGGACTATGGC. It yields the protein CASSSPTGDYG. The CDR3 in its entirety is CASSSPTGDYGYTF.

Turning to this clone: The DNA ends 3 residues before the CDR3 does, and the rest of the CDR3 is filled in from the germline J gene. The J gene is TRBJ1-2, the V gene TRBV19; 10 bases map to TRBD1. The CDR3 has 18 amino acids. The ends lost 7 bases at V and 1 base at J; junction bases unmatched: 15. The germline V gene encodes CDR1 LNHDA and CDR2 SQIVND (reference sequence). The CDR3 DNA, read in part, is TGTGCCAGTAACAGCCACGGGACAGGGGCAAGAAGTAACTATGGC. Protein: CASNSHGTGARSNYG. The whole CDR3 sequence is CASNSHGTGARSNYGYTF.

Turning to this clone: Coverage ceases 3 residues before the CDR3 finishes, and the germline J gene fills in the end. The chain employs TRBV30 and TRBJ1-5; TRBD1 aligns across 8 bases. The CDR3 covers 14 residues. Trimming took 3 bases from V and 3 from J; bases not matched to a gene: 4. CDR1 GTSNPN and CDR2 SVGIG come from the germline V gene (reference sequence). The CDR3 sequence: CAWRTGVPNQPQHF. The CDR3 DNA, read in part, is TGTGCCTGGAGGACAGGGGTTCCCAATCAGCCC.

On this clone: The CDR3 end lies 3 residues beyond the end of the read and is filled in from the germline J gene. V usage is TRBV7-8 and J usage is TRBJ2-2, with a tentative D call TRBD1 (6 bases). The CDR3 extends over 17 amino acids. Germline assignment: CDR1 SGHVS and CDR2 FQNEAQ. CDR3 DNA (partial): TGTGCCAGCAGCTTAACAGGGAGCCCCTATACGAATTCACCG. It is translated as CASSLTGSPYTNSP. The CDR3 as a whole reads CASSLTGSPYTNSPLFF.

The CDR3 DNA, read in part, is TGTGCCAGCAGCTTAGGGCTTACAGATACG. Amino acids: CASSLGLTDT. The CDR3 in its entirety is CASSLGLTDTQYF. The chain links TRBV7-2 to TRBJ2-3; the D is unclear. The CDR3 goes on 3 residues after the read ends, and that part is filled in from the germline J gene. V lost 1 base to trimming and J lost 3 bases, with 5 bases between them. The CDR3 contains 13 residues. Looked up from germline, CDR1 is SGHTA and CDR2 is FQGNSA.

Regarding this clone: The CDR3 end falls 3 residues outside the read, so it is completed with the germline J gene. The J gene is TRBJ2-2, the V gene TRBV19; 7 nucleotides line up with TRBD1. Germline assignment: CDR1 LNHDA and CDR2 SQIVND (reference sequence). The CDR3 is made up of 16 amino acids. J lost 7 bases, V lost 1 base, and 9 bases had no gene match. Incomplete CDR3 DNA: TGTGCCAGTAGTATAGCCTCGACAGGGTGGGACGGGGAG. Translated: CASSIASTGWDGE. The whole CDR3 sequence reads CASSIASTGWDGELFF.

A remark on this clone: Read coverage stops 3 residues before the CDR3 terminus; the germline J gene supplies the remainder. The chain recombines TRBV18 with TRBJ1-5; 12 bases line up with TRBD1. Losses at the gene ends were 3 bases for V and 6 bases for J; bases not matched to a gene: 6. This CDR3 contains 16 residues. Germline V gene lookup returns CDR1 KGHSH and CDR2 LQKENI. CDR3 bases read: TGTGCCAGCTCACCCCCCGGGACAGGGGGCTTTCAGCCC. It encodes CASSPPGTGGFQP. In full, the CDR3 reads CASSPPGTGGFQPQHF.

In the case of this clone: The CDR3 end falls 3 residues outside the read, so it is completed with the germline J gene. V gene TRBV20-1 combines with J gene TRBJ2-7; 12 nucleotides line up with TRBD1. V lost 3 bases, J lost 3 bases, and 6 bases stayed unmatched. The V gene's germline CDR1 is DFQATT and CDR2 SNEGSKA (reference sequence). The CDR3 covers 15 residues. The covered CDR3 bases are TGCAGTGCTAGGTGGGACAGGGGGCAACTCTACGAG. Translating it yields CSARWDRGQLYE. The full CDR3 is CSARWDRGQLYEQYF.

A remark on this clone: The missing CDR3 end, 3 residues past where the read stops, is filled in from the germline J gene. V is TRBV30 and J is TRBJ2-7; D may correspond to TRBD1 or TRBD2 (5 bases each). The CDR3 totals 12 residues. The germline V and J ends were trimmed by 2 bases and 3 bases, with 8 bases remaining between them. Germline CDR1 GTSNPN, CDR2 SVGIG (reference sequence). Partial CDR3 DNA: TGTGCCTGGAGTTTGAGGGGCTACGAG. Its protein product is CAWSLRGYE. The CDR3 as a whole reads CAWSLRGYEQYF.

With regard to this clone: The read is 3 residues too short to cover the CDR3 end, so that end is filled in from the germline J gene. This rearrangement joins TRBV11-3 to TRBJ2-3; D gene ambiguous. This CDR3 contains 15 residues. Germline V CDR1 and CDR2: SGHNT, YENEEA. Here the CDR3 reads CASSLGATAQETQYF. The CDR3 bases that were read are TGTGCCAGCAGCTTAGGTGCTACCGCCCAAGAGACG.

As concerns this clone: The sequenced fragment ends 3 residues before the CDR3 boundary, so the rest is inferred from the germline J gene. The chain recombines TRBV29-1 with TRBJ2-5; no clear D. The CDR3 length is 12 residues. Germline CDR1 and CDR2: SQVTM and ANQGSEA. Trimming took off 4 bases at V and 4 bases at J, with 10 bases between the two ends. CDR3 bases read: TGCAGCGTTGGAGGCGGTGGAGAGACC. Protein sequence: CSVGGGGET. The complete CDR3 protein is CSVGGGGETQYF.